The sequence of this TCR beta chain was determined in a study of CD8 T cells in ankylosing spondylitis. Study-wide points: There were earlier reports of some motif variants in reactive arthritis synovial fluid and blood. Reportedly, significant enrichment of disease-linked clones occurred in matched ankylosing spondylitis synovial fluid. There was a TCR beta motif, made of several highly homologous variants, that appeared characteristic of ankylosing spondylitis blood. CD8+ by phenotype, disease-linked clones were relatively rare in peripheral blood.

Quantitative 5'-RACE with molecular barcodes generated TCR beta libraries. MiXCR was run by TCRdb on the 5' RACE reads, yielding one entry per CDR3 protein. The table has a few hundred thousand distinct CDR3 sequences, over 15% seen once. The CDR3 is 17 amino acids. Germline loops: CDR1 WSHSY, CDR2 SAAADI. The V end lost 2 bases, the J end lost 6 bases, and 19 bases lay between the germline ends. This clonotype was detected only once. Its antigen is not identified. This chain links TRBV10-2 with TRBJ2-2, with D perhaps assigned TRBD1 or TRBD2 (6 bases each). Sequencing used blood, either unsorted or a sorted T cell fraction (not recorded which). The TCR originated in a male donor with ankylosing spondylitis. The CDR3 region has the DNA TGCGCCAGCAGTGAGCCCGGTGGGGGGCGCGGCGCCGGGGAGCTGTTTTTT. Its translation: CASSEPGGGRGAGELFF.